Listed below are T cell receptor beta chains from one sample, sequenced in a study of cytomegalovirus exposure and HLA in healthy donors. Only in-frame clones appear in the TCRdb table, and some are missing; sequencing was by immunoSEQ multiplex PCR. The sample shows roughly 150,000 clones, approximately 83% of them seen only once. The material sequenced was PBMCs. These receptors originate from a male donor in good health and CMV-seronegative. The conserved cysteine and the conserved F or W are not part of the CDR3 here. Fields, in order: CDR3 length, V gene, CDR3 protein.

len: 10; v_gene: TRBV30; CDR3aa: AWSERSYEQY
len: 11; v_gene: TRBV30; CDR3aa: AWSGGDRQPQH
len: 12; v_gene: TRBV10-3; CDR3aa: AISERLATGEQY
len: 11; v_gene: TRBV4-1; CDR3aa: ASSQEGRGTQY
len: 11; v_gene: TRBV7-2; CDR3aa: ASSPTRGTEAF
len: 11; v_gene: TRBV5-4; CDR3aa: ASSLAQGNEQF
len: 11; v_gene: TRBV7-2; CDR3aa: ASSTGLRGEQY
len: 14; v_gene: TRBV28; CDR3aa: ASSPPYRGPDTEAF
len: 16; v_gene: TRBV7-9; CDR3aa: SSSLALQASGASYEQY
len: 15; v_gene: TRBV10-2; CDR3aa: ASSASGRAANTGELF
len: 11; v_gene: TRBV5-4; CDR3aa: ASSYRENTEAF
len: 12; v_gene: TRBV10-3; CDR3aa: AIRETGGGDAQY
len: 13; v_gene: TRBV5-5; CDR3aa: ASSPGTWAPYEQY